This T cell receptor (beta chain) was found in a study of cytomegalovirus exposure and HLA in healthy donors. Findings and caveats of the study: Altogether, some 160 TCR beta chains were recorded as cytomegalovirus-associated.

Amplification used 60 Vbeta primers and 13 Jbeta primers. Method: immunoSEQ multiplex PCR; TCRdb's copy keeps in-frame clones and lacks some. The sample lists some 210,000 clones; about three quarters were seen once. This clone was counted between two and nine times. The antigen is not known. One end of the junction is discordant with germline, which a read error may explain. Germline V CDR1 and CDR2: SEHNR, FQNEAQ (reference sequence). The length of the CDR3 is 13 residues. The TCR originated in a woman aged 30 to 39 in good health and CMV-seropositive. The sequenced sample was PBMCs. The chain combines TRBV7-9 with TRBJ1-1; 7 bases are a match to TRBD1. CDR3 nucleotide sequence: TGTGCCAGCAGATTAGGGGGCTGGGGTGAAGCTTTCTTT. Translation: CASRLGGWGEAFF.